This TCR beta chain is drawn from a study of tumor-infiltrating lymphocytes in primary liver carcinoma. It was from roughly 20-30 mg of unsorted bulk tissue that RNA and DNA were co-extracted. In regard to this clonotype: The junction and the germline gene differ at one end; a read error may be behind it.

Starting material of 400 to 600 ng total RNA yielded TCR beta cDNA via a constant-region primer. TCR beta libraries came from three nested multiplex PCR rounds using slightly modified ARM-PCR. The first two PCR rounds used TRBV1-TRBV30 primers with a Cbeta primer, approximately 10 cycles each. TCRdb re-analysed the multiplex PCR reads in MiXCR, keeping a single row per CDR3 protein. The sample records about 210,000 distinct CDR3 sequences, about 82% being singletons. The CDR3 length is 13 residues. Germline CDR1 and CDR2: SGHNT and YYREEE (reference sequence). J is TRBJ2-3 and V is TRBV5-4; TRBD1 matches at 7 bases. The receptor was derived from a man aged 40-50 years with primary liver carcinoma and hepatitis B virus infection. The sequenced material came from tumor tissue from primary liver carcinoma. CDR3 nucleotide sequence: TGTGCCAGTAGCTTACAGGGGACAGATTCGCAGTATTTT. Translated, it gives CASSLQGTDSQYF.